This passage covers 32 T cell receptor beta chains from one sample sequenced in a study of blood T cells in healthy people across ages. Using a J-beta primer mix together with a sample-barcoded 5' primer, a second PCR was run for about 7 to 12 cycles. Each CDR3 protein gets one entry after TCRdb re-called the 5' RACE reads with MiXCR. Found here are some 1.8 million distinct CDR3 sequences, about two fifths of them singletons; the top ten hold more than 20%. The sequenced material came from blood. The receptors come from a human donor in good health.

The gene calls are TRBV5-1 and TRBJ2-6, with TRBD1 matching over 9 bases. V lost 0 bases and J lost 0; bases outside the gene matches: 7. The CDR3 extends over 19 amino acids. Per the germline V gene, CDR1 is SGHRS and CDR2 is YFSETQ. CDR3 sequence: CASSLGGTGSVSGANVLTF. DNA for the CDR3: TGCGCCAGCAGCTTGGGTGGGACAGGGAGCGTCTCTGGGGCCAACGTCCTGACTTTC.

V gene TRBV7-2 combines with J gene TRBJ1-5; no definite D call. The V end was cut by 6 bases, the J end by 1 base, with 10 bases between. The germline V gene encodes CDR1 SGHTA and CDR2 FQGNSA. This CDR3 has 14 amino acids. The CDR3 DNA reads TGTGCCAGCAGTGATTCACTCAGCAATCAGCCCCAGCATTTT. It codes for CASSDSLSNQPQHF.

The chain is built from TRBV12-3 or TRBV12-4 and TRBJ2-5; the D gene is possibly TRBD2 (5 bases). V lost 6 bases and J lost 2, with 16 bases in between. The CDR3 loop spans 15 amino acids. The CDR3 DNA is TGTGCCAGCAGACAAACCCAGCCGGGGCAAGAGACCCAGTACTTC. Its protein is CASRQTQPGQETQYF.

The gene calls are TRBV7-2 and TRBJ1-4, with a possible D match to TRBD1 (6 bases). Germline CDR1 SGHTA, CDR2 FQGNSA. The CDR3 is 15 amino acids. Trimming took 2 bases from V and 8 from J, leaving 15 bases between them. The CDR3 reads CASSLFWGGEEKLFF. In DNA, the CDR3 is TGTGCCAGCAGCTTATTCTGGGGGGGCGAGGAAAAACTGTTTTTT.

This clonotype has more than one count but fewer than ten. The rearrangement links TRBV5-1 to TRBJ2-7, with D unclear. Trimming took off 1 base at V and 3 bases at J, with 8 bases between the two ends. CDR1 is SGHRS, CDR2 YFSETQ, per germline. This CDR3 has 13 amino acids. The CDR3 coding sequence is TGCGCCAGCAGCTTGAGAGACGACTACGAGCAGTACTTC. As protein: CASSLRDDYEQYF.

This clonotype was counted a few times. The CDR3 reads CASRYQAAGTEAFF. The CDR3 DNA reads as TGTGCCAGCAGGTACCAGGCGGCTGGAACTGAAGCTTTCTTT. The chain carries TRBV12-3 or TRBV12-4 and TRBJ1-1; the D is unclear. This CDR3 region has 14 residues. Trimming removed 6 bases at V and 5 bases at J, with 16 bases between.

This chain joins TRBV7-2 and TRBJ2-7, with D uncertain. This CDR3 has 15 amino acids. Looked up from germline, CDR1 is SGHTA and CDR2 is FQGNSA. The V and J ends lost 6 bases and 0 bases respectively, with 15 bases between them. CDR3: CASSRMGVVSYEQYF. CDR3 sequence (DNA): TGTGCCAGCAGTCGGATGGGCGTCGTCTCCTACGAGCAGTACTTC.

Of note for this clonotype: The junction departs from germline at one end; a sequencing error may be responsible. The J gene is TRBJ2-7, the V gene TRBV15, with D unresolved. Germline lookup yields CDR1 LNHNV and CDR2 YYDKDF (reference sequence). This CDR3 is built from 13 residues. CDR3 nucleotides: TGCGCCACCAGCAGAGGCCAGTTCTACGAGCAGTACTTC. This sequence encodes CATSRGQFYEQYF.

This clonotype has just a few counts. The chain joins TRBV24-1 to TRBJ2-3; the D call may be TRBD1 or TRBD2 (6 bases each). CDR3 length: 15 residues. CDR1 and CDR2 (germline): KGHDR, SFDVKD. Between the trimmed V and J ends, which lost 6 bases and 0 bases, there was a span of 12 bases. CDR3 sequence: CATSIGGLSTDTQYF. The CDR3 DNA reads TGTGCCACCAGTATAGGGGGGCTGAGCACAGATACGCAGTATTTT.

The V gene is TRBV28, the J gene TRBJ1-1; D gene uncertain. Germline CDR1 is MDHEN and CDR2 is SYDVKM. The CDR3 has 13 residues. Trimming cost V 4 bases and J 4 bases, with 10 bases left between them. The CDR3 coding sequence is TGTGCCAGCAGTTACGACGCGGGCACTGAAGCTTTCTTT. Translated, it gives CASSYDAGTEAFF.

The sample holds a few counts of this clonotype. The chain is built from TRBV4-3 and TRBJ2-7; D gene uncertain. The ends were cut back, 2 bases at V and 3 bases at J, with 8 bases in the middle. The CDR3 length is 13 residues. The germline V gene has CDR1 LGHNA and CDR2 YSLEER. The CDR3 DNA is TGCGCCAGCAGCCAACGGGCTGACTACGAGCAGTACTTC. As protein: CASSQRADYEQYF.

Note on this clonotype: Sequence at one end of the junction differs from germline and may be a read error. This chain links TRBV4-1 with TRBJ2-6; D is possibly TRBD2 (6 bases). In germline, CDR1 is MGHRA, CDR2 YSYEKL. The CDR3 loop spans 18 amino acids. The CDR3 protein is CASSQVRGWSSGANALTF. The CDR3, as DNA: TGCGCCAGCAGCCAAGTACGGGGGTGGAGCTCTGGGGCCAACGCCCTGACTTTC.

This clonotype was counted a few times. The rearrangement joins TRBV6-5 to TRBJ2-1; unclear D gene. The CDR3 is 14 amino acids. Trimming shortened V by 5 bases and J by 0 bases, and 8 bases separated the two germline ends. Per germline, CDR1 MNHEY and CDR2 SVGAGI. The CDR3 loop reads CASSPNPSYNEQFF. CDR3 DNA: TGTGCCAGCAGTCCGAATCCCTCCTACAATGAGCAGTTCTTC.

This clonotype was counted a few times. The V and J genes are TRBV5-1 and TRBJ2-4; 9 bases line up with TRBD1. There are 15 residues in the CDR3. J lost 6 bases, V lost 4 bases, and 8 bases had no gene match. The V gene's germline CDR1 is SGHRS and CDR2 YFSETQ. The CDR3 reads CASSLIATGGNIQYF. The CDR3 nucleotides are TGCGCCAGCAGCCTCATCGCGACAGGGGGAAACATTCAGTACTTC.

This clonotype was detected a few times. The rearrangement uses TRBV6-2 or TRBV6-3 and TRBJ2-1; 10 nucleotides match TRBD1. The J segment lost 7 bases and the V segment lost 0 bases, leaving 6 bases of the junction unmatched. The CDR3 is 16 residues long. CDR1 is MNHEY and CDR2 is SVGEGT in the germline V gene. CDR3 DNA: TGTGCCAGCAGTTACTCAAAACCGGGACAGGGGAATGAGCAGTTCTTC. Amino acids: CASSYSKPGQGNEQFF.

This clonotype was detected only a few times. The gene calls are TRBV18 and TRBJ2-5; 13 bases line up with TRBD2. V lost 4 bases and J lost 2; bases outside the gene matches: 4. The CDR3 is made up of 16 amino acids. Germline CDR1 reads KGHSH; CDR2 reads LQKENI. CDR3 in DNA: TGTGCCAGCTCACGACGGACTAGCGGGGGACAAGAGACCCAGTACTTC. It codes for CASSRRTSGGQETQYF.

The chain joins TRBV18 to TRBJ1-5; 9 bases align to TRBD1. Trimming took 5 bases from V and 5 from J; bases not matched to a gene: 4. CDR3 length: 14 residues. In germline, CDR1 is KGHSH, CDR2 LQKENI. This chain's CDR3 is CASSGQGRDQPQHF. CDR3 DNA: TGTGCCAGCTCAGGACAGGGGCGGGATCAGCCCCAGCATTTT.

V is TRBV4-3 and J is TRBJ2-1; D gene unclear. Trimming removed 0 bases at V and 4 bases at J, with 13 bases between. CDR3 length equals 16 residues. Germline lookup yields CDR1 LGHNA and CDR2 YSLEER. CDR3 loop: CASSQDRAIRYNEQFF. In nucleotides, the CDR3 is TGCGCCAGCAGCCAAGATCGGGCTATTCGATACAATGAGCAGTTCTTC.

This chain connects TRBV4-1 to TRBJ1-2, with TRBD1 as a possible D gene (5 bases). Germline assignment: CDR1 MGHRA and CDR2 YSYEKL. This CDR3 is 16 amino acids long. V was clipped by 0 bases and J by 4 bases, with 15 bases between them. The CDR3 protein is CASSQEGWDASYGYTF. CDR3 DNA sequence: TGCGCCAGCAGCCAAGAGGGTTGGGACGCCTCCTATGGCTACACCTTC.

A word on this clonotype: The junction differs from germline at one of its ends, possibly a read error. The J gene is TRBJ2-1, the V gene TRBV5-1; perhaps D is TRBD1 or TRBD2 (5 bases each). The CDR3 is 12 amino acids. Germline V CDR1 and CDR2: SGHRS, YFSETQ. CDR3 nucleotides: TGTGCCAGCAGAGGGGTGTACAATGAGCAGTTCTTC. Amino acid sequence: CASRGVYNEQFF.

The chain recombines TRBV9 with TRBJ2-1; D might be TRBD2 (5 bases). The V end was cut by 1 base, the J end by 5 bases, with 7 bases between. Germline V gene lookup returns CDR1 SGDLS and CDR2 YYNGEE. The CDR3 sequence is 13 residues long. CDR3 coding DNA: TGTGCCAGCAGCGTACAGGAGGACAATGAGCAGTTCTTC. Residues: CASSVQEDNEQFF.

This clonotype was observed a few times. The rearrangement links TRBV5-1 to TRBJ1-4; TRBD1 matches at 8 bases. Germline V gene data show CDR1 as SGHRS and CDR2 as YFSETQ. The trim removed 0 bases at V and 7 bases at J, leaving 5 bases unmatched. CDR3 length: 15 residues. The CDR3 loop reads CASSLGDRGGEKLFF. The CDR3 bases are TGCGCCAGCAGCTTGGGTGACAGGGGCGGTGAAAAACTGTTTTTT.

This rearrangement joins TRBV28 to TRBJ2-7; tentatively, D is TRBD2 (6 bases). The CDR3 is made up of 14 amino acids. Germline assignment: CDR1 MDHEN and CDR2 SYDVKM. Between the trimmed V and J ends, which lost 6 bases and 3 bases, there was a span of 15 bases. CDR3 nucleotides: TGTGCCAGCAGCGACGCGGGGATATACTACGAGCAGTACTTC. Protein: CASSDAGIYYEQYF. The variable domain in full, completed from reference TRBV28 and TRBJ2-7, reads DVKVTQSSRYLVKRTGEKVFLECVQDMDHENMFWYRQDPGLGLRLIYFSYDVKMKEKGDIPEGYSVSREKKERFSLILESASTNQTSMYLCASSDAGIYYEQYFGPGTRLTVT.

This chain links TRBV7-2 with TRBJ2-3; D possibly matches TRBD1 or TRBD2 (5 bases each). The V gene lost 5 bases and the J gene lost 2 bases, with 14 bases spanning the gap. The CDR3 runs 15 residues. CDR1 SGHTA and CDR2 FQGNSA come from the germline V gene. Here the CDR3 DNA reads TGTGCCAGCAGCCCTCCCGGGACCCTCACAGATACGCAGTATTTT. Translating it yields CASSPPGTLTDTQYF.

This clonotype was seen a handful of times. V gene TRBV4-1 combines with J gene TRBJ2-7; the D is unclear. CDR3 size: 10 residues. Germline V CDR1 and CDR2: MGHRA, YSYEKL. V gave up 4 bases and J gave up 9 bases, with 7 bases separating them. The CDR3 here is CASSLSGQYF. The CDR3 coding sequence is TGCGCCAGCAGCCTCTCTGGGCAGTACTTC.

The chain has TRBV5-1 and TRBJ2-3; a possible D gene is TRBD2 (5 bases). Trimming stripped 4 bases from V and 6 bases from J, with 18 bases between. Germline V gene data show CDR1 as SGHRS and CDR2 as YFSETQ. The CDR3 has 15 residues. This CDR3 reads CASSHEDSHVDTQYF. DNA for the CDR3: TGCGCCAGCAGCCATGAGGACTCCCATGTGGATACGCAGTATTTT.

The CDR3 spells CSVEDLGGFGYTF. The CDR3 DNA follows: TGCAGCGTTGAAGATCTGGGGGGGTTTGGCTACACCTTC. The rearrangement links TRBV29-1 to TRBJ1-2; TRBD1 might be the D (5 bases). V lost 0 bases and J lost 7, with 12 bases in between. The CDR3 totals 13 residues. Germline values: CDR1 SQVTM, CDR2 ANQGSEA.

The chain joins TRBV21-1 to TRBJ1-6. TRBV21-1 is a pseudogene locus. CDR3 length: 17 amino acids. CDR3 sequence (DNA): TGTGCCAGCAGCAAAAAAGGACGGAGAGTTTATAATTCACCCCTCCACTTT. It codes for CASSKKGRRVYNSPLHF.

This clonotype has a handful of counts. The chain recombines TRBV29-1 with TRBJ2-7; 10 nucleotides align to TRBD1. The CDR3 contains 17 residues. After removal of 4 bases from V and 2 bases from J, the junction contained 14 bases not matched to a gene. CDR1 is SQVTM, CDR2 ANQGSEA, per germline. This chain's CDR3 is CSVGGQGSPTRAYEQYF. CDR3 bases: TGCAGCGTTGGGGGACAGGGGTCTCCAACGAGGGCCTACGAGCAGTACTTC.

The table lists this clonotype with many counts. The chain links TRBV7-9 to TRBJ2-3; no reliable D call. V was shortened by 7 bases and J by 0 bases, with 8 bases between the two germline ends. Germline V CDR1 and CDR2: SEHNR, FQNEAQ (reference sequence). The CDR3 is made up of 13 amino acids. This chain's CDR3 is CASKVYSTDTQYF. CDR3 DNA sequence: TGTGCCAGCAAGGTCTACAGCACAGATACGCAGTATTTT.

As concerns this clonotype: Relative to the germline gene, one junction end is altered; a read error may explain this. The CDR3 sequence is CASSVAPVYGHTF. The DNA of the CDR3 is TGTGCCAGCAGCGTAGCGCCGGTGTATGGCCACACCTTC. The chain carries TRBV9 and TRBJ1-2, with D unresolved. The CDR3 extends over 13 amino acids. Germline-derived CDR1 and CDR2 are SGDLS and YYNGEE.

The chain links TRBV7-2 to TRBJ2-7; D is unresolved. Germline lookup yields CDR1 SGHTA and CDR2 FQGNSA. Trimming stripped 4 bases from V and 5 bases from J, with 15 bases between. CDR3 size: 14 residues. The CDR3 loop is CASSYALRAHEQYF. The CDR3 coding sequence is TGTGCCAGCAGCTACGCCCTTAGGGCACACGAGCAGTACTTC.